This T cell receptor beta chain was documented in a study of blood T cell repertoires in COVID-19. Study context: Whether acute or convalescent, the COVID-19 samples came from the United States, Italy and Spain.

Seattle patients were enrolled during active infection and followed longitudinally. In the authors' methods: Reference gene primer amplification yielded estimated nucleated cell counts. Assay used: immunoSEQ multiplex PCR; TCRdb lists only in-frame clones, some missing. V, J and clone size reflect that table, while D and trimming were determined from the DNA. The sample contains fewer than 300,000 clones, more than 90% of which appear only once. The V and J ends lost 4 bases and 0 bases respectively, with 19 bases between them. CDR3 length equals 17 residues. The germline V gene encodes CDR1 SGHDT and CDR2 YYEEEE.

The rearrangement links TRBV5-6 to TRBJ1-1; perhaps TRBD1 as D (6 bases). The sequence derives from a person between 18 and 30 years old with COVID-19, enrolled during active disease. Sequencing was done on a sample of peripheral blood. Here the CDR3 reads CASSLIGVGTLNTEAFF. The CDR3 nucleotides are TGTGCCAGCAGCCTGATCGGGGTGGGGACATTGAACACTGAAGCTTTCTTT. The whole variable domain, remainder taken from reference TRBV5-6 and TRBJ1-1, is DAGVTQSPTHLIKTRGQQVTLRCSPKSGHDTVSWYQQALGQGPQFIFQYYEEEERQRGNFPDRFSGHQFPNYSSELNVNALLLGDSALYLCASSLIGVGTLNTEAFFGQGTRLTVV.